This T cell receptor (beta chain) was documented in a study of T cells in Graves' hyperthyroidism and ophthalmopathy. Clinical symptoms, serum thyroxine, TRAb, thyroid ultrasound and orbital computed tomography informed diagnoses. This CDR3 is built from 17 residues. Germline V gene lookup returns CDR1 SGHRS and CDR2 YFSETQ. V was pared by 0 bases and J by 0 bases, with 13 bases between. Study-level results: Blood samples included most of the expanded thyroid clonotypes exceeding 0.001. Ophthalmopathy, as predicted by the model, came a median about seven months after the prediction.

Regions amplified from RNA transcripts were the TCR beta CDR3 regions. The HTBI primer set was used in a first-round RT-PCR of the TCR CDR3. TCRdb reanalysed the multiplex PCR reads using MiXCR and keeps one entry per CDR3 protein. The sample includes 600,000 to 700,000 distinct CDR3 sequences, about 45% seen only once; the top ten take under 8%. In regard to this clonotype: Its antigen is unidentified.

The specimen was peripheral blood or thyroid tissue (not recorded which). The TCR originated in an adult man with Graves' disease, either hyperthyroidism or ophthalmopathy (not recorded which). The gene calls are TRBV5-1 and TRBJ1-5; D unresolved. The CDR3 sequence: CASSLGRERNSNQPQHF. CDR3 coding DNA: TGCGCCAGCAGCTTGGGAAGGGAGAGGAATAGCAATCAGCCCCAGCATTTT.